The 27 T cell receptor beta chains below were found in one sample sequenced in a study of PD-1 blockade in classical Hodgkin lymphoma (dated by TCRdb to 2018 to 2020). To prepare the library, the immunoSEQ multiplex PCR assay was applied. Here the immuneACCESS table is served through TCRdb, limited to in-frame sequences with V and J called. Missing clones are a known gap in these copies; in checked studies unresolved V genes cover under half, and the rest lacks a known reason. The sample table records about 39,000 clones; 69% of these occur just once. Jointly, the top ten make up 14% of the sample. The sample's time point label is to be understood as: cycle 2 day 1 (C2D1) of nivolumab. Every trial patient had relapsed after autologous stem cell transplantation, and cohorts A, B and C differed in prior brentuximab vedotin exposure. The sample was peripheral blood mononuclear cells (PBMCs), taken before the second cycle of nivolumab. Receptors originate from a human donor with classical Hodgkin lymphoma.

The gene calls are TRBV25-1 and TRBJ2-7, with 9 bases lining up with TRBD2. V was pared by 9 bases and J by 5 bases, with 2 bases of the junction left unmatched. Per the germline V gene, CDR1 is MGHDK and CDR2 is SYGVNS. The length of the CDR3 is 11 residues. The CDR3 reads CARASGDEQYF. In DNA form, the CDR3 reads TGTGCCAGGGCTAGCGGGGACGAGCAGTACTTC.

In this sample, this clone turned up a few times. The chain uses TRBV2 and TRBJ1-6; D is possibly TRBD1 (6 bases). Trimming left V 1 base short and J 14 bases short, with 18 bases between. The germline CDR1 and CDR2 sequences are SNHLY and FYNNEI. The CDR3 has 15 residues. For the CDR3, the DNA is TGTGCCAGCAGTGAAGGACAGGAACGGACCTCTACCCTCCACTTT. This encodes CASSEGQERTSTLHF.

This chain uses TRBV11-1 with TRBJ2-3; 7 bases agree with TRBD2. The junction had 8 bases not matched to a gene; V was cut back by 3 bases and J by 5 bases. Germline lookup yields CDR1 SGHAT and CDR2 FQDESV (reference sequence). This CDR3 is 15 amino acids long. The CDR3 is CASSFSGTLGDTQYF. The CDR3 bases are TGTGCCAGCAGCTTCAGCGGGACTTTGGGAGATACGCAGTATTTT.

As for this clone: Other DNA variants within this sample encode the same CDR3. The chain uses TRBV14 and TRBJ1-1; D call uncertain. The V end lost 2 bases, the J end lost 1 base, and 5 bases lay between the germline ends. Germline CDR1 reads SGHDN; CDR2 reads FVKESK. The CDR3 has 13 amino acids. Here the CDR3 reads CASSQSRNTEAFF. Written as DNA, the CDR3 is TGTGCCAGCAGCCAAAGCAGGAACACTGAAGCTTTCTTT.

This clone was seen once. The V call is TRBV7-2, the J call TRBJ2-5, with 7 bases matching TRBD1. V dropped 1 base and J dropped 5; count of bases not matched to a gene: 7. CDR1 is SGHTA and CDR2 is FQGNSA in the germline V gene. The CDR3 sequence is 15 residues long. The CDR3 sequence is CASSLGSTGAETQYF. CDR3 nucleotides: TGTGCCAGCAGCTTAGGGTCCACAGGGGCGGAGACCCAGTACTTC.

The chain uses TRBV6-6 and TRBJ2-5; 7 nucleotides match TRBD1. Trimming at V came to 6 bases and at J to 0 bases, leaving 10 bases not matched to a gene. Germline loops: CDR1 MNHNY, CDR2 SVGAGI (reference sequence). The length of the CDR3 is 16 residues. The CDR3 region has the DNA TGTGCCAGCAGCAACCGGGACAGAAATTACCAAGAGACCCAGTACTTC. Its protein product is CASSNRDRNYQETQYF.

This chain connects TRBV5-6 to TRBJ2-7; tentatively, D is TRBD1 (6 bases). Germline assignment: CDR1 SGHDT and CDR2 YYEEEE. Trimming left V 2 bases short and J 6 bases short, with 18 bases between. The CDR3 loop spans 15 amino acids. The CDR3 region is CASSLRDNAPGEQYF. Written as DNA, the CDR3 is TGTGCCAGCAGCTTACGGGACAATGCCCCGGGCGAGCAGTACTTC. The full variable domain, its missing parts supplied by reference TRBV5-6 and TRBJ2-7, is DAGVTQSPTHLIKTRGQQVTLRCSPKSGHDTVSWYQQALGQGPQFIFQYYEEEERQRGNFPDRFSGHQFPNYSSELNVNALLLGDSALYLCASSLRDNAPGEQYFGPGTRLTVT.

The CDR3 reads CASSLSGLVEAFF. The CDR3, as DNA: TGCGCCAGCAGCTTGTCAGGGCTGGTTGAAGCTTTCTTT. The V and J genes are TRBV5-1 and TRBJ1-1; a weak D match, TRBD1 (5 bases). The germline CDR1 and CDR2 sequences are SGHRS and YFSETQ. CDR3 length: 13 residues. The V gene lost 1 base and the J gene lost 7 bases, with 11 bases spanning the gap.

This clone has only one observation. V is TRBV7-2 and J is TRBJ2-5, with D tentatively TRBD2 (5 bases). CDR3 length: 16 residues. The V gene lost 2 bases and the J gene lost 5 bases, with 18 bases spanning the gap. Germline CDR1 reads SGHTA; CDR2 reads FQGNSA. DNA of the CDR3: TGTGCCAGCAGCTTATTTGGGGAGACGGTTGGTGAGACCCAGTACTTC. Its translation: CASSLFGETVGETQYF.

This rearrangement joins TRBV2 to TRBJ1-1; D remains unclear. The CDR3 covers 13 residues. CDR1 is SNHLY, CDR2 FYNNEI, per germline. V was pared by 3 bases and J by 3 bases, with 8 bases between. The CDR3 region is CASSDSQYTEAFF. In DNA form, the CDR3 reads TGTGCCAGCAGTGACAGCCAGTACACTGAAGCTTTCTTT.

The chain joins TRBV10-3 to TRBJ1-5; 7 bases are shared with TRBD1. Germline V CDR1 and CDR2: ENHRY, SYGVKD. With 6 bases clipped from V and 4 bases from J, the junction kept 6 bases outside the gene matches. This CDR3 has 14 amino acids. The CDR3 loop reads CAISPTGRNQPQHF. Written as DNA, the CDR3 is TGTGCCATCAGCCCGACAGGGAGGAATCAGCCCCAGCATTTT.

The chain has TRBV6-6 and TRBJ2-1, with a tentative D call TRBD1 (5 bases). The CDR3 loop spans 13 amino acids. Per the germline V gene, CDR1 is MNHNY and CDR2 is SVGAGI (reference sequence). The V end lost 3 bases, the J end lost 3 bases, and 6 bases lay between the germline ends. CDR3 DNA: TGTGCCAGCAGTTATACAGGCTACAATGAGCAGTTCTTC. The encoded protein is CASSYTGYNEQFF.

This sequence joins TRBV2 and TRBJ2-1, with 7 bases aligning to TRBD2. CDR1 and CDR2 from the germline V gene are SNHLY and FYNNEI. Trimming removed 4 bases from V and 4 bases from J; junction bases left unmatched: 7. The CDR3 loop spans 15 amino acids. The CDR3 here is CASSGTRSTYNEQFF. Here the CDR3 DNA reads TGTGCCAGCAGTGGGACTAGGTCGACTTACAATGAGCAGTTCTTC.

This clone came up once. The chain carries TRBV7-6 and TRBJ2-1; TRBD2 matches 8 bases. The V gene end was trimmed by 2 bases and the J gene end by 1 base; junction bases not matched to a gene: 4. This CDR3 has 16 residues. Germline-derived CDR1 and CDR2 are SGHVS and FNYEAQ. The CDR3 protein is CASSLSGTSSYNEQFF. CDR3 in DNA: TGTGCCAGCAGCTTATCTGGGACTAGTTCCTACAATGAGCAGTTCTTC. Drawing the rest from reference TRBV7-6 and TRBJ2-1, the complete variable domain is GAGVSQSPRYKVTKRGQDVALRCDPISGHVSLYWYRQALGQGPEFLTYFNYEAQQDKSGLPNDRFSAERPEGSISTLTIQRTEQRDSAMYRCASSLSGTSSYNEQFFGPGTRLTVL.

V and J are TRBV27 and TRBJ2-5; 7 bases fit TRBD1. The germline CDR1 and CDR2 sequences are MNHEY and SMNVEV (reference sequence). This CDR3 contains 14 residues. V dropped 0 bases and J dropped 7; count of bases not matched to a gene: 5. The CDR3 loop reads CASSLSDRSGTQYF. The CDR3 DNA is TGTGCCAGCAGTTTATCGGACAGGTCGGGGACCCAGTACTTC.

The chain has TRBV19 and TRBJ2-6, with 9 bases identical to TRBD1. This CDR3 region has 18 residues. Trimming cost V 6 bases and J 0 bases; bases outside gene matches: 9. CDR1 is LNHDA and CDR2 is SQIVND in the germline V gene (reference sequence). The CDR3 loop reads CASSRDRGSLSGANVLTF. In nucleotides, the CDR3 is TGTGCCAGTAGCCGAGACAGGGGGTCCCTCTCTGGGGCCAACGTCCTGACTTTC.

The V call is TRBV19, the J call TRBJ2-3; TRBD2 might be the D (5 bases). In germline, CDR1 is LNHDA, CDR2 SQIVND (reference sequence). CDR3 length equals 12 residues. Deletions cut 6 bases from V and 2 bases from J, with 6 bases between. CDR3 residues: CASRGDTDTQYF. The DNA of the CDR3 is TGTGCCAGTAGGGGAGACACAGATACGCAGTATTTT.

This chain connects TRBV6-1 to TRBJ2-7, with 9 bases lining up with TRBD2. This CDR3 contains 13 residues. Germline trimming cut 6 bases from V and 4 bases from J; bases unmatched to any gene: 4. Looked up from germline, CDR1 is MNHNS and CDR2 is SASEGT. CDR3 bases: TGTGCCAGCAGCTGGACTAGCGAATACGAGCAGTACTTC. It yields the protein CASSWTSEYEQYF.

The chain uses TRBV4-3 and TRBJ2-3, with 14 bases identical to TRBD2. With 4 bases clipped from V and 5 bases from J, the junction kept 8 bases outside the gene matches. Per germline, CDR1 LGHNA and CDR2 YSLEER. The CDR3 is made up of 17 amino acids. The CDR3 loop is CASSRGLAGGPGDTQYF. As DNA, the CDR3 is TGCGCCAGCAGCCGAGGACTAGCGGGAGGCCCCGGAGATACGCAGTATTTT.

The rearrangement joins TRBV7-9 to TRBJ2-2, with TRBD2 matching 7 bases. CDR1 is SEHNR, CDR2 FQNEAQ, per germline (reference sequence). The CDR3 extends over 13 amino acids. V lost 2 bases and J lost 9; bases outside the gene matches: 3. The CDR3 sequence is CASSLRGSRELFF. The CDR3 DNA follows: TGTGCCAGCAGCTTACGCGGGAGCAGGGAGCTGTTTTTT.

This rearrangement joins TRBV6-6 to TRBJ2-7; D ambiguous. V lost 5 bases and J 6 bases, leaving 17 bases between the germline ends. Per the germline V gene, CDR1 is MNHNY and CDR2 is SVGAGI (reference sequence). The CDR3 runs 14 residues. The CDR3 bases are TGTGCCAGCAGTCGAACCCCCCGTGCGACCGAGCAGTACTTC. Residues: CASSRTPRATEQYF.

The chain recombines TRBV4-3 with TRBJ1-2; 7 bases line up with TRBD1. CDR1 and CDR2 from the germline V gene are LGHNA and YSLEER. This CDR3 is 15 amino acids long. V lost 2 bases to trimming and J lost 4 bases; unmatched junction nucleotides: 7. In DNA form, the CDR3 reads TGCGCCAGCAGCCAACAGTCAGGGGACAGCTATGGCTACACCTTC. Amino acids: CASSQQSGDSYGYTF.

The chain carries TRBV7-6 and TRBJ1-3; D is uncertain. V was clipped by 0 bases and J by 0 bases, with 6 bases between them. Germline V CDR1 and CDR2: SGHVS, FNYEAQ. This CDR3 contains 15 residues. In DNA, the CDR3 is TGTGCCAGCAGCTTAGCGGGCAGCTCTGGAAACACCATATATTTT. Amino acids: CASSLAGSSGNTIYF. The variable domain in full, completed from reference TRBV7-6 and TRBJ1-3, reads GAGVSQSPRYKVTKRGQDVALRCDPISGHVSLYWYRQALGQGPEFLTYFNYEAQQDKSGLPNDRFSAERPEGSISTLTIQRTEQRDSAMYRCASSLAGSSGNTIYFGEGSWLTVV.

The rearrangement links TRBV29-1 to TRBJ2-1; D is perhaps TRBD1 (5 bases). CDR1 and CDR2 from the germline V gene are SQVTM and ANQGSEA. CDR3 length: 14 amino acids. V was shortened by 2 bases and J by 9 bases, with 17 bases between the two germline ends. CDR3 amino acids: CSVEIFIGQGEQFF. The CDR3 nucleotides are TGCAGCGTTGAAATCTTCATAGGGCAGGGTGAGCAGTTCTTC.

The chain combines TRBV4-2 with TRBJ1-2, with TRBD1 matching over 8 bases. V lost 5 bases and J lost 6; bases outside the gene matches: 2. In germline, CDR1 is LGHNA, CDR2 YNFKEQ. This CDR3 is built from 12 residues. The CDR3, as DNA: TGTGCCAGCAGCTTGGACAGGGATGGCTACACCTTC. Its translation: CASSLDRDGYTF.

The gene calls are TRBV19 and TRBJ1-1, with D maybe TRBD1 (6 bases). Trimming removed 4 bases from V and 1 base from J, with 10 bases in between. CDR3 size: 14 residues. CDR1 is LNHDA, CDR2 SQIVND, per germline (reference sequence). CDR3 region: CASSTRGRNTEAFF. CDR3 DNA sequence: TGTGCCAGTAGTACTAGGGGGAGGAACACTGAAGCTTTCTTT.

The V and J genes are TRBV30 and TRBJ1-4; no reliable D call. The CDR3 loop spans 14 amino acids. CDR1 GTSNPN and CDR2 SVGIG come from the germline V gene (reference sequence). Trimming stripped 0 bases from V and 8 bases from J, with 13 bases between. In nucleotides, the CDR3 is TGTGCCTGGAGTGTAATGGGGAATCGGGAAAAACTGTTTTTT. Its translation is CAWSVMGNREKLFF.